This TCR beta chain was profiled in a study of beta chain features in type 1 diabetes. Study in general: Comparable age, gender and cell yields were observed in patients relative to healthy donors. All samples together contributed 90 million to 130 million sorted cells for examination. Notes on the study in general: Moderate yet significant TCRB CDR3 shortening was seen in Type 1 diabetes patients in all four CD4+ subsets.

Averaging roughly 110 mL, one heparinised blood draw was given by each donor. Expressed TCRB transcripts were sequenced after all isolated RNA was converted to cDNA. Only in-frame clones appear in the TCRdb table, and some are missing; sequencing was by immunoSEQ multiplex PCR. The sample comprises 300,000 to 400,000 clones, 9.6% of which are singletons, and roughly 0.54% rests with the top ten. Worth noting for this clone: Its specificity is not known.

The CDR3 runs to 15 residues. V dropped 1 base and J dropped 0 bases, with 5 bases sitting between them. CDR1 SGHNT and CDR2 YYREEE come from the germline V gene (reference sequence). This TCR was recovered from a man under 40 with type 1 diabetes. The sample comprised central memory CD4+ T cells from blood. This chain connects TRBV5-4 to TRBJ2-6; no definite D call. CDR3 in DNA: TGTGCCAGCAGCTTGATGGTCTCTGGGGCCAACGTCCTGACTTTC. Encoded protein: CASSLMVSGANVLTF.